Presented here are 6 T cell receptor beta chains from one specimen sequenced in a study of blood T cells in healthy people across ages. A second PCR of 7 to 11 cycles used a sample-barcoded 5' primer and a J-beta primer mix. TCRdb itself ran the 5' RACE reads through MiXCR, one entry per CDR3 protein. The sample has some 1.8 million distinct CDR3 sequences; 39% are singletons. Sequenced input: blood. These receptors were collected from a human donor in good health.

This clonotype was seen more than once but under ten times. CDR3: CASSLVEGTGELFF. The CDR3 DNA follows: TGTGCCAGCAGCTTAGTGGAGGGCACCGGGGAGCTGTTTTTT. The chain has TRBV7-9 and TRBJ2-2; a weak D match, TRBD2 (6 bases). Germline V gene sequence: CDR1 SEHNR, CDR2 FQNEAQ (reference sequence). Trimming took 1 base from V and 4 from J, leaving 7 bases between them. This CDR3 has 14 residues.

J is TRBJ2-5 and V is TRBV9, with 7 bases matching TRBD2. The germline gives CDR1 SGDLS, CDR2 YYNGEE. The CDR3 is 16 residues long. V lost 0 bases to trimming and J lost 5 bases; unmatched junction nucleotides: 10. The CDR3 loop is CASSVGAGGTSETQYF. The CDR3, as DNA: TGTGCCAGCAGCGTAGGTGCCGGGGGGACGTCGGAGACCCAGTACTTC.

There are a few counts of this clonotype. The V gene is TRBV4-3, the J gene TRBJ1-4; the D is unclear. V was cut by 1 base and J by 6 bases, with 12 bases left in between. This CDR3 region has 15 residues. Per the germline V gene, CDR1 is LGHNA and CDR2 is YSLEER. CDR3 residues: CASSQGADGYEKLFF. In DNA form, the CDR3 reads TGCGCCAGCAGCCAAGGGGCAGACGGGTATGAAAAACTGTTTTTT.

The chain has TRBV3-1 and TRBJ2-6; possibly TRBD1 for D (7 bases). CDR1 and CDR2 from the germline V gene are LGHDT and YNNKEL (reference sequence). Trimming took 4 bases from V and 2 from J, leaving 15 bases between them. The CDR3 runs 17 residues. The CDR3 region has the DNA TGTGCCAGCAGCCCTTACAGGGGAGGACCTGGGGCCAACGTCCTGACTTTC. It yields the protein CASSPYRGGPGANVLTF.

The chain is built from TRBV10-3 and TRBJ2-2; 10 nucleotides line up with TRBD1. The CDR3 runs 14 residues. The junction had 4 bases not matched to a gene; V was cut back by 6 bases and J by 6 bases. CDR1 and CDR2 from the germline V gene are ENHRY and SYGVKD. CDR3 region: CAISPDRGSGELFF. The DNA of the CDR3 is TGTGCCATCAGCCCGGACAGGGGGTCCGGGGAGCTGTTTTTT.

The rearrangement links TRBV20-1 to TRBJ2-5, with TRBD1 matching over 7 bases. V lost 0 bases, J lost 10 bases, and 17 bases stayed unmatched. The CDR3 consists of 16 residues. Germline lookup yields CDR1 DFQATT and CDR2 SNEGSKA (reference sequence). This CDR3 is CSARDPGTGDQRGQYF. DNA of the CDR3: TGCAGTGCTAGAGATCCTGGAACAGGGGATCAACGAGGCCAGTACTTC.